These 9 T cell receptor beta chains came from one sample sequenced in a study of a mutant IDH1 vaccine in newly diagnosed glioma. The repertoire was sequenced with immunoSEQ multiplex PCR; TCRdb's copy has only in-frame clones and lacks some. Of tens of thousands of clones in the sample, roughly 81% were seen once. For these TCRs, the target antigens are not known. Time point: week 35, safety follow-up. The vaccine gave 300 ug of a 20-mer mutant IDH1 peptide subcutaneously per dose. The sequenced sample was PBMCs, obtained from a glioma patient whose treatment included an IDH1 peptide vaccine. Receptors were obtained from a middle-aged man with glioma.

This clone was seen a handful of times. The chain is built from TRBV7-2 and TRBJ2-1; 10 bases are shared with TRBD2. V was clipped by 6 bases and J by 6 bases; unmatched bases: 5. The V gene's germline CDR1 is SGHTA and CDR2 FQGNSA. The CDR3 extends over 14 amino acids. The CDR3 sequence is CASSPSGRGNEQFF. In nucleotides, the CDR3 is TGTGCCAGCAGTCCTAGCGGGAGAGGCAATGAGCAGTTCTTC.

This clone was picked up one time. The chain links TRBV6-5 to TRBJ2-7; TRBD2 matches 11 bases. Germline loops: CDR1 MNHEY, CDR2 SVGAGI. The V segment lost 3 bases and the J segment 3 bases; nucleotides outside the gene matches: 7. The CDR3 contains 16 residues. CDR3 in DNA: TGTGCCAGCAGTTATCTAGCGGGAGGTCCTAACTACGAGCAGTACTTC. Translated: CASSYLAGGPNYEQYF.

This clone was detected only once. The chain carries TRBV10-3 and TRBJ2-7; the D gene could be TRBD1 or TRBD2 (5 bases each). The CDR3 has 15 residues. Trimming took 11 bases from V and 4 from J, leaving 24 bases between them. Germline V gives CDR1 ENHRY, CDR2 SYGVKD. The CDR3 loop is CASTTPGRGPYEQYF. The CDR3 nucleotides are TGTGCCTCCACGACTCCGGGACGGGGACCATACGAGCAGTACTTC.

The CDR3 DNA reads TGTGCCAGCAGCTTAGGGAGGACGGGACTTAGAAGGACCGGGGAGCTGTTTTTT. Protein sequence: CASSLGRTGLRRTGELFF. The chain combines TRBV7-9 with TRBJ2-2, with TRBD2 as a possible D gene (6 bases). Deletions cut 1 base from V and 5 bases from J, with 20 bases between. CDR1 is SEHNR and CDR2 is FQNEAQ in the germline V gene (reference sequence). The CDR3 consists of 18 residues.

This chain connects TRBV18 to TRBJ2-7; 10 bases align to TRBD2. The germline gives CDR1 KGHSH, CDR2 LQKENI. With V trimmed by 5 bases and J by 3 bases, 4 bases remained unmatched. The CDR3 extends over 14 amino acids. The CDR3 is CASSEGLAYYEQYF. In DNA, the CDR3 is TGTGCCAGCTCAGAGGGACTAGCGTACTACGAGCAGTACTTC. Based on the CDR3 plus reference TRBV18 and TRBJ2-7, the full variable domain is NAGVMQNPRHLVRRRGQEARLRCSPMKGHSHVYWYRQLPEEGLKFMVYLQKENIIDESGMPKERFSAEFPKEGPSILRIQQVVRGDSAAYFCASSEGLAYYEQYFGPGTRLTVT.

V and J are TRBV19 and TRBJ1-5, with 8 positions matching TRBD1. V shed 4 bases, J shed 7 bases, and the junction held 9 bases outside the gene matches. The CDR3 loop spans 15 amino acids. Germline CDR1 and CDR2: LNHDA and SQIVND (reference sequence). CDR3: CASSTPQGAGQPQHF. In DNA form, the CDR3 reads TGTGCCAGTAGTACCCCCCAGGGGGCTGGGCAGCCCCAGCATTTT.

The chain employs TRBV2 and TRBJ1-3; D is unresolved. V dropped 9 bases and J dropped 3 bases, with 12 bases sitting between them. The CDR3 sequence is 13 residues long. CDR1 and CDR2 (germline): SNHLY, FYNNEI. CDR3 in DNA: TGTGCCAGGTCTCGGTCTAGTGGAAACACCATATATTTT. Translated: CARSRSSGNTIYF.

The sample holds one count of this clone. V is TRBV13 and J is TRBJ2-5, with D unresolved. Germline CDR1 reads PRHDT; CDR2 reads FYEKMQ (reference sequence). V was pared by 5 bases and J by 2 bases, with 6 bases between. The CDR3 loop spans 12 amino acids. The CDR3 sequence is CASSRTQETQYF. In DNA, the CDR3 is TGTGCCAGCAGCAGAACACAAGAGACCCAGTACTTC.

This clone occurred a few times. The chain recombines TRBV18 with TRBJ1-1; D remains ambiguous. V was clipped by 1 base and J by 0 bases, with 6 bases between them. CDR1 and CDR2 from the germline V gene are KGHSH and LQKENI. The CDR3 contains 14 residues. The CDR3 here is CASSPRRVNTEAFF. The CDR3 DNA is TGTGCCAGCTCACCACGACGGGTGAACACTGAAGCTTTCTTT.